This T cell receptor (beta chain) was captured by sequencing in a study of monozygotic twins with inflammatory bowel disease. Note on this clonotype: Antigen: not known.

This CDR3 spans 13 amino acids. Germline V lookup: CDR1 LGHDT, CDR2 YNNKEL (reference sequence). General study points: Healthy twins showed more clonotype sharing with others than IBD patients, especially patients with disease activity.

The TCR libraries each used total RNA (about 3,500 ng per library). Template switching introduced UMIs that contain a 6-nucleotide sample barcode. No DNA is given; TCRdb re-called the 5' RACE reads and lists each CDR3 protein once. The sample is made up of 95,000 to 110,000 distinct CDR3 sequences, and the top ten hold roughly 1.9% of it. The chain uses TRBV3-1 and TRBJ2-7; the D gene TCRdb calls, TRBD2, cannot be checked with no DNA. This clonotype was obtained from a human donor with ulcerative colitis or Crohn's disease, or a healthy co-twin of an affected twin (not recorded which). The sample consisted of blood. This CDR3 is CASSQVASYEQYF.